This T cell receptor beta chain was captured by sequencing in a study of shared clonotypes between healthy human individuals. As regards this clone: Its antigen is still unknown.

Germline CDR1 and CDR2: SGDLS and YYNGEE. V was shortened by 0 bases and J by 1 base, with 7 bases between the two germline ends. The CDR3 is 14 amino acids. TCRdb keeps only in-frame clones here, not all; method: immunoSEQ multiplex PCR. Of about 1.1 million clones in the sample, about 84% were seen once. Notes on the study in general: Naive CD4 clonotypes overlapped across a handful of donors at roughly 5.1%.

A CD45RA+ naive subset and a CD45RA-negative memory subset were split from CD4+ cells. The sequence came from a young man in good health. Some clones in this sample may be carry-over from other donors' samples. V is TRBV9 and J is TRBJ1-1, with D unclear. The sequencing sample was made of memory CD4+ T cells from PBMCs. Subset in this sample: CD45RA-negative fraction. The CDR3 is CASSVVGKNTEAFF. The CDR3 bases are TGTGCCAGCAGCGTAGTTGGGAAGAACACTGAAGCTTTCTTT.